This T cell receptor (beta chain) was identified in a study of blood T cell repertoires in COVID-19 (dated by TCRdb to the early 2020s). Study-wide context: Collaborator samples came from the United States, Italy and Spain and covered acute and convalescent phases of COVID-19. The material from the prospective study consisted of cDNA or gDNA derived from T cells, B-cell-depleted T cells, or PBMCs. A de-identified subject ID, COVID-19 status, age in years and sex were almost always included in the sample metadata. HLA class I and class II types, where available, came from metadata supplied by the sample provider rather than from assay-based typing. The repertoires were released in a freely available public database intended as a resource for research on the immune response to SARS-CoV-2. Subjects who had been exposed to COVID-19, were actively infected with it, or had recovered from it provided the deeply sampled blood TCRbeta repertoires that made up the dataset. The samples were drawn from two sources: the first 160 participants of the ongoing ImmuneRACE study, and 1,000 to 1,500 subjects contributed by 6 global collaborators. Results and caveats for the whole study, not just this receptor: Clinical and demographic metadata were provided uncurated, with the amount varying by source and participant.

The collaborating institutions used their own protocols to collect whole blood in K2EDTA tubes. For TCRbeta analysis, collaborator samples were shipped as frozen whole blood, as isolated PBMCs, or as DNA extracted from either sample type. TCRbeta CDR3 regions were amplified from genomic DNA using the immunoSEQ Assay, a bias-controlled multiplex PCR. The published analysis was carried out like this. Nucleated cell counts per sample were estimated from amplification of reference gene primers within the assay. To quantify the absolute abundance of each unique TCRbeta CDR3 rearrangement, sequence reads were collapsed and filtered. For each sample, productive Simpson clonality was calculated as the square root of Simpson's diversity index across productive rearrangements. As stored in TCRdb, this immuneACCESS dataset retains in-frame rearrangements with V and J assigned. A fraction of the clones does not appear; measured against another copy, unresolved V genes explain less than half of the discrepancy, and the remainder lacks a known reason. The V and J calls and clone size are taken from that table; D and trimming were inferred from the DNA. The sample table lists approximately 100,000 clones, 85% of them with a count of one. The ten largest clones capture about 1.7% of the sample.

In regard to this clone: No cognate antigen has been identified for it. Base qualities are not at hand, and no much larger clone is one base apart.

The sample consisted of peripheral blood. The sequence was collected from a woman aged 65 to 85 with active or convalescent COVID-19.

The CDR3 loop reads CASTRDPGQGSVGNTIYF. In nucleotides, the sequence is TGTGCCAGTACCCGCGACCCCGGACAGGGGTCAGTTGGAAACACCATATATTTT. This sequence uses TRBV19 and TRBJ1-3; TRBD1 lines up with 9 middle nucleotides. The CDR3 runs 18 residues from the cysteine to the phenylalanine. This entry keeps only the CDR3 DNA: 54 bases, framed from base 1. V has 7 bases trimmed and J has 3 bases trimmed; junction bases matching no gene number 16. Looking up the germline V gene (reference sequence) yields CDR1 LNHDA and CDR2 SQIVND.